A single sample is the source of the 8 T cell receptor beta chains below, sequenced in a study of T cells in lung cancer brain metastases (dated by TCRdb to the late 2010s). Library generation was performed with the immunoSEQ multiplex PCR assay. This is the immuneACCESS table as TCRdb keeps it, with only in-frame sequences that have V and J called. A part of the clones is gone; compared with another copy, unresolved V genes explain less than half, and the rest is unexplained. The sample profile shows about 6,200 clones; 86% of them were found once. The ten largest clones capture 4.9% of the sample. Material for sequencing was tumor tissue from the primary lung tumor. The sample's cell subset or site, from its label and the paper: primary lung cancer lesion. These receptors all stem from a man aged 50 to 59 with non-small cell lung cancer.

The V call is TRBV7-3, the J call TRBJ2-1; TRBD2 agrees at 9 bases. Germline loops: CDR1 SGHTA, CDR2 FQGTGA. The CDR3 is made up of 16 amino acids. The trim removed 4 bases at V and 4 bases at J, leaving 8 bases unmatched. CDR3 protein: CASSSDGLAQYNEQFF. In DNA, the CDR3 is TGTGCCAGCAGCTCGGATGGACTAGCGCAGTACAATGAGCAGTTCTTC.

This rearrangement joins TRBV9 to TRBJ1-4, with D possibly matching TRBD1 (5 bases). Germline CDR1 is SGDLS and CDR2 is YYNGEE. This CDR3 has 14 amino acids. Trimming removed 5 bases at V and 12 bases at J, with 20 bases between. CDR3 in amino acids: CASSATGTPGELFF. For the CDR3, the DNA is TGTGCCAGCAGTGCGACCGGGACGCCCGGGGAACTGTTTTTT.

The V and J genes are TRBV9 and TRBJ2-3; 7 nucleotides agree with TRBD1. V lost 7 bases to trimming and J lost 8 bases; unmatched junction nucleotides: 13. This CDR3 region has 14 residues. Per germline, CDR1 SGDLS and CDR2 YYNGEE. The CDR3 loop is CASSLGQLLGTQYF. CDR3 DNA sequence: TGTGCCAGCTCACTGGGACAGCTTTTAGGTACGCAGTATTTT.

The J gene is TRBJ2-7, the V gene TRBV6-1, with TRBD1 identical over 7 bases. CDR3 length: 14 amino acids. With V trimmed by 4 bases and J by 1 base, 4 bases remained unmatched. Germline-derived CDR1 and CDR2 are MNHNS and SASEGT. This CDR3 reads CASSVTGDSYEQYF. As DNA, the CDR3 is TGTGCCAGCAGTGTTACAGGGGATTCCTACGAGCAGTACTTC.

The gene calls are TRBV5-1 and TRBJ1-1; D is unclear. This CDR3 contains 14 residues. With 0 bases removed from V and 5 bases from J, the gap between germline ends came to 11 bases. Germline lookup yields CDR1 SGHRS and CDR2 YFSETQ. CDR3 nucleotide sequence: TGCGCCAGCAGCTTGGATCCTGGAGCGACTGAAGCTTTCTTT. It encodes CASSLDPGATEAFF.

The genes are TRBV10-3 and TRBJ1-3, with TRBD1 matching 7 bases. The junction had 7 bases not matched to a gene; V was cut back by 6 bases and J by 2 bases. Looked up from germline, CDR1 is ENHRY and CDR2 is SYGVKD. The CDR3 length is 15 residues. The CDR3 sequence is CAIRRGGAAGNTIYF. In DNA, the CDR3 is TGTGCCATCAGAAGAGGGGGCGCCGCTGGAAACACCATATATTTT.

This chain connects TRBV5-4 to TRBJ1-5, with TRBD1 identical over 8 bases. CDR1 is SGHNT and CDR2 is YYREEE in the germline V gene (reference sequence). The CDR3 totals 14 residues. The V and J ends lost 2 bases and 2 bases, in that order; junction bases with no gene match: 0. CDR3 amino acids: CASSLQGGNQPQHF. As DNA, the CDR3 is TGTGCCAGCAGCTTACAGGGGGGCAATCAGCCCCAGCATTTT.

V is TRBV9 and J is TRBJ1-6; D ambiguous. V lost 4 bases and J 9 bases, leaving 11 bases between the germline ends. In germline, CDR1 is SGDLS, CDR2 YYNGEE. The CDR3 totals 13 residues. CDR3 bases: TGTGCCAGCAGCCCGACCGGAGGTTCACCCCTCCACTTT. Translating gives CASSPTGGSPLHF.